The rows below give T cell receptor beta chains drawn from one sample of a study of CD8 T cells in ankylosing spondylitis. TCRdb fed the 5' RACE reads into MiXCR, producing one record per CDR3 protein. In the table there are hundreds of thousands of distinct CDR3 sequences, roughly a sixth of which are singletons. Sequenced: blood, either unsorted or a sorted T cell fraction (not recorded which). The source of these receptors is a male donor with ankylosing spondylitis. Both conserved end residues are part of each CDR3. The order of the fields is J gene, V gene, clone size, D gene, CDR3 protein, CDR3 DNA. D genes are given only for firm matches. The listing skips clone size in some rows; elsewhere it reads once, few, many or a size class.

J: TRBJ1-2
V: TRBV5-6
size: NA
D: NA
CDR3: CASSQPTGSVRANYGYTF
DNA: TGTGCCAGCAGTCAACCAACTGGAAGTGTGAGGGCTAACTATGGCTACACCTTC

J: TRBJ2-7
V: TRBV13
size: NA
D: TRBD2
CDR3: CASSLKRGQTYEQYF
DNA: TGTGCCAGCAGCTTAAAGCGGGGGCAAACCTACGAGCAGTACTTC

J: TRBJ2-7
V: TRBV4-2
size: NA
D: TRBD2
CDR3: CASSQGRIAGPYEQYF
DNA: TGTGCCAGCAGCCAAGGGCGGATAGCGGGACCCTACGAGCAGTACTTC

J: TRBJ2-1
V: TRBV7-2
size: few
D: TRBD1
CDR3: CASSLISSGGVGPEQFF
DNA: TGTGCCAGCAGCTTAATAAGCTCAGGGGGAGTAGGGCCTGAGCAGTTCTTC

J: TRBJ2-1
V: TRBV7-6
size: NA
D: NA
CDR3: CASSLVESGEQFF
DNA: TGTGCCAGCAGCTTAGTGGAGTCCGGTGAGCAGTTCTTC

J: TRBJ2-7
V: TRBV7-2
size: NA
D: TRBD2
CDR3: CASSSPGTSGTHREQYF
DNA: TGTGCCAGCAGCTCCCCCGGGACTAGCGGGACGCACCGCGAGCAGTACTTC

J: TRBJ2-5
V: TRBV4-2
size: NA
D: TRBD2
CDR3: CASSQGASGGAGTQYF
DNA: TGTGCCAGCAGCCAAGGGGCTAGCGGGGGGGCTGGGACCCAGTACTTC

J: TRBJ2-3
V: TRBV20-1
size: NA
D: TRBD2
CDR3: CSARGGGPDTQYF
DNA: TGCAGTGCTAGAGGCGGGGGACCAGATACGCAGTATTTT

J: TRBJ1-1
V: TRBV5-1
size: many
D: NA
CDR3: CASSLVGGTNTEAFF
DNA: TGCGCCAGCAGCTTGGTTGGAGGGACTAACACTGAAGCTTTCTTT

J: TRBJ1-1
V: TRBV5-1
size: NA
D: NA
CDR3: CASYGGGEAFF
DNA: TGCGCCAGCTACGGAGGGGGTGAAGCTTTCTTT

J: TRBJ1-5
V: TRBV20-1
size: few
D: NA
CDR3: CSARDGMGNQPQHF
DNA: TGCAGTGCTAGAGATGGGATGGGCAATCAGCCCCAGCATTTT

J: TRBJ2-7
V: TRBV5-1
size: NA
D: NA
CDR3: CASSTFAGQISYEQYF
DNA: TGCGCCAGCAGCACCTTTGCGGGACAAATCTCCTACGAGCAGTACTTC

J: TRBJ2-7
V: TRBV9
size: few
D: NA
CDR3: CASSVAQSPYEQYF
DNA: TGTGCCAGCAGCGTAGCCCAGTCTCCCTACGAGCAGTACTTC

J: TRBJ2-4
V: TRBV3-1
size: few
D: NA
CDR3: CASSQGKGRGPAKNIQYF
DNA: TGTGCCAGCAGCCAGGGGAAAGGGAGGGGGCCTGCCAAAAACATTCAGTACTTC

J: TRBJ1-1
V: TRBV12-3/TRBV12-4
size: many
D: NA
CDR3: CASSNSRIEAFF
DNA: TGTGCCAGCAGTAATTCCCGTATTGAAGCTTTCTTT

J: TRBJ1-2
V: TRBV9
size: NA
D: NA
CDR3: CASSTDTGYSNYGYTF
DNA: TGTGCCAGCAGCACCGACACAGGGTATTCTAACTATGGCTACACCTTC

J: TRBJ2-7
V: TRBV7-9
size: NA
D: NA
CDR3: CASSLGTHTYEQYF
DNA: TGTGCCAGCAGCCTAGGGACACACACCTACGAGCAGTACTTC

J: TRBJ1-3
V: TRBV5-1
size: NA
D: NA
CDR3: CASSLDQAFSGNTIYF
DNA: TGCGCCAGCAGCTTGGATCAGGCCTTCTCTGGAAACACCATATATTTT

J: TRBJ1-1
V: TRBV6-6
size: few
D: NA
CDR3: CASSYSWEEAFF
DNA: TGTGCCAGCAGTTACTCGTGGGAAGAAGCTTTCTTT

J: TRBJ1-2
V: TRBV5-6
size: few
D: NA
CDR3: CASSLERLSANYGYTF
DNA: TGTGCCAGCAGCTTGGAACGTCTATCAGCTAACTATGGCTACACCTTC

J: TRBJ1-5
V: TRBV5-1
size: few
D: NA
CDR3: CASSLDGDRIQPQHF
DNA: TGCGCCAGCAGCTTGGACGGGGATCGTATTCAGCCCCAGCATTTT

J: TRBJ2-1
V: TRBV7-9
size: NA
D: TRBD1
CDR3: CASSLAGTGVRNEQFF
DNA: TGTGCCAGCAGCTTAGCTGGGACAGGGGTTCGCAATGAGCAGTTCTTC

J: TRBJ2-2
V: TRBV19
size: NA
D: NA
CDR3: CASSSYSKNTGELFF
DNA: TGTGCCAGTAGTAGCTACTCCAAAAACACCGGGGAGCTGTTTTTT

J: TRBJ2-3
V: TRBV15
size: many
D: NA
CDR3: CATSRAGSGSQYF
DNA: TGTGCCACCAGCAGAGCGGGATCTGGTTCGCAGTATTTT

J: TRBJ2-5
V: TRBV5-1
size: NA
D: TRBD1
CDR3: CASSYRQGQETQYF
DNA: TGCGCCAGCAGCTACCGACAGGGCCAAGAGACCCAGTACTTC

J: TRBJ1-1
V: TRBV6-1
size: NA
D: NA
CDR3: CASSPEGMNTEAFF
DNA: TGTGCCAGCAGCCCCGAGGGGATGAACACTGAAGCTTTCTTT

J: TRBJ2-6
V: TRBV12-3/TRBV12-4
size: few
D: TRBD1
CDR3: CASSSGTGKSSGANVLTF
DNA: TGTGCCAGCAGTTCGGGGACAGGGAAGAGCTCTGGGGCCAACGTCCTGACTTTC

J: TRBJ2-1
V: TRBV7-2
size: few
D: NA
CDR3: CASSLEGWPPYNEQFF
DNA: TGTGCCAGCAGCTTGGAAGGGTGGCCGCCCTACAATGAGCAGTTCTTC

J: TRBJ1-4
V: TRBV28
size: few
D: TRBD1
CDR3: CASSRTGGLEKLFF
DNA: TGTGCCAGCAGTCGGACAGGGGGGTTGGAAAAACTGTTTTTT

J: TRBJ2-7
V: TRBV10-2
size: NA
D: TRBD2
CDR3: CASRPTPGLAGGAYEQYF
DNA: TGCGCCAGCAGGCCAACCCCCGGGCTAGCGGGGGGAGCCTACGAGCAGTACTTC

J: TRBJ2-1
V: TRBV5-1
size: NA
D: TRBD1
CDR3: CASSLARPGQGAHNEQFF
DNA: TGCGCCAGCAGCTTGGCCCGACCGGGACAGGGGGCCCACAATGAGCAGTTCTTC

J: TRBJ2-1
V: TRBV7-9
size: few
D: TRBD1
CDR3: CASSLGTGQTFGNEQFF
DNA: TGTGCCAGCAGCTTGGGGACAGGGCAAACGTTTGGGAATGAGCAGTTCTTC

J: TRBJ1-2
V: TRBV6-1
size: many
D: TRBD1
CDR3: CASSAARTGYGYTF
DNA: TGTGCCAGCAGTGCGGCGAGGACAGGCTATGGCTACACCTTC

J: TRBJ1-3
V: TRBV15
size: NA
D: NA
CDR3: CATSRGRGGNTIYF
DNA: TGTGCCACCAGCCGAGGACGTGGGGGAAACACCATATATTTT

J: TRBJ2-7
V: TRBV27
size: few
D: TRBD1
CDR3: CASSLARQGSYEQYF
DNA: TGTGCCAGCAGTTTAGCCCGACAGGGGTCTTACGAGCAGTACTTC

J: TRBJ2-5
V: TRBV10-3
size: few
D: NA
CDR3: CAISDAVAGRSPETQYF
DNA: TGTGCCATCAGTGACGCGGTCGCGGGGAGAAGTCCAGAGACCCAGTACTTC

J: TRBJ2-2
V: TRBV6-1
size: NA
D: TRBD1
CDR3: CASSRGQANTGELFF
DNA: TGTGCCAGCAGCCGCGGACAGGCGAACACCGGGGAGCTGTTTTTT

J: TRBJ2-1
V: TRBV5-5
size: few
D: TRBD1
CDR3: CASSPTGYLYNEQFF
DNA: TGTGCCAGCAGCCCGACAGGGTATCTCTACAATGAGCAGTTCTTC

J: TRBJ1-3
V: TRBV29-1
size: few
D: NA
CDR3: CSVGSGNGNTIYF
DNA: TGCAGCGTTGGGTCAGGGAATGGAAACACCATATATTTT

J: TRBJ1-4
V: TRBV14
size: few
D: TRBD1
CDR3: CASSQTMDRRFF
DNA: TGTGCCAGCAGCCAAACAATGGACAGGCGGTTTTTT

J: TRBJ2-7
V: TRBV12-3/TRBV12-4
size: many
D: NA
CDR3: CASNLQGNSYEQYF
DNA: TGTGCCAGCAACTTACAGGGCAACTCCTACGAGCAGTACTTC

J: TRBJ2-2
V: TRBV7-9
size: few
D: NA
CDR3: CASSRQEGGELFF
DNA: TGTGCCAGCAGCAGACAGGAGGGCGGGGAGCTGTTTTTT

J: TRBJ1-1
V: TRBV12-3/TRBV12-4
size: few
D: NA
CDR3: CASSLNDRREAFF
DNA: TGTGCCAGCAGTTTAAATGACAGGCGAGAAGCTTTCTTT

J: TRBJ2-3
V: TRBV7-2
size: NA
D: NA
CDR3: CASSLVEVGTDTQYF
DNA: TGTGCCAGCAGCTTAGTGGAGGTCGGCACAGATACGCAGTATTTT

J: TRBJ2-5
V: TRBV20-1
size: few
D: NA
CDR3: CSTSETQYF
DNA: TGCAGTACCTCGGAGACCCAGTACTTC

J: TRBJ1-2
V: TRBV5-1
size: NA
D: TRBD1
CDR3: CASGDRVGSYGYTF
DNA: TGCGCCAGCGGCGACAGGGTTGGTAGCTATGGCTACACCTTC

J: TRBJ2-2
V: TRBV20-1
size: few
D: NA
CDR3: CSARSPTRSGELFF
DNA: TGCAGTGCTAGATCCCCCACTAGATCCGGGGAGCTGTTTTTT

J: TRBJ2-1
V: TRBV9
size: few
D: NA
CDR3: CASSEGVNSYNEQFF
DNA: TGTGCCAGCAGCGAAGGCGTGAACTCCTACAATGAGCAGTTCTTC

J: TRBJ2-5
V: TRBV5-1
size: few
D: NA
CDR3: CASSPVSGFQETQYF
DNA: TGCGCCAGCAGCCCGGTCTCGGGGTTTCAAGAGACCCAGTACTTC

J: TRBJ2-3
V: TRBV7-8
size: NA
D: NA
CDR3: CASSRTDTSTDTQYF
DNA: TGTGCCAGCAGCCGGACAGATACTAGCACAGATACGCAGTATTTT

J: TRBJ2-5
V: TRBV5-1
size: few
D: TRBD2
CDR3: CASSLLAGGTWYQETQYF
DNA: TGCGCCAGCAGCCTTCTAGCGGGAGGGACTTGGTACCAAGAGACCCAGTACTTC

J: TRBJ1-2
V: TRBV27
size: few
D: NA
CDR3: CASRSQMQTTSYGYTF
DNA: TGTGCCAGCAGGAGTCAGATGCAGACAACATCCTATGGCTACACCTTC

J: TRBJ2-1
V: TRBV5-1
size: many
D: TRBD1
CDR3: CASSLGQGFVNEQFF
DNA: TGCGCCAGCAGCTTGGGACAGGGGTTCGTCAATGAGCAGTTCTTC

J: TRBJ2-7
V: TRBV18
size: NA
D: TRBD2
CDR3: CASSPRLAVSYEQYF
DNA: TGTGCCAGCTCCCCACGACTAGCGGTGTCCTACGAGCAGTACTTC